This T cell receptor beta chain was captured in a study of monozygotic twins with inflammatory bowel disease. Study-level findings and limits: Inverse Simpson values showed less TCRbeta diversity in IBD patients than in their healthy co-twins.

The blood volume drawn from each donor was 2.5 ml. As for this clonotype: Its antigen is still unknown.

For each CDR3 protein, TCRdb gives one entry from its re-call of the 5' RACE reads, without DNA. In all, the sample yields 140,000 to 150,000 distinct CDR3 sequences. The length of the CDR3 is 14 residues. From germline, CDR1 is SGHRS and CDR2 YFSETQ. The sample was blood. The gene calls are TRBV5-1 and TRBJ1-1; TCRdb gives TRBD1 as the D gene, but with no DNA this cannot be confirmed. This TCR was sampled from a human donor with ulcerative colitis or Crohn's disease, or a healthy co-twin of an affected twin (not recorded which). The CDR3: CDSSLETGGTEAFF.